The 30 T cell receptor beta chains listed next were all sequenced from one sample in a study of blood T cell repertoires in COVID-19. Using immunoSEQ multiplex PCR, the repertoire was profiled, and TCRdb retains in-frame clones only, with some absent. The sample carries hundreds of thousands of clones, 75% to 90% recorded once. Sequenced material: PBMCs or T cells enriched from blood (not recorded which). The source is a woman aged 18-35 years who had recovered from COVID-19.

The V and J genes are TRBV6-6 and TRBJ2-3, with D perhaps TRBD2 (6 bases). CDR3 size: 14 residues. V gave up 0 bases and J gave up 6 bases, with 10 bases separating them. Germline CDR1 and CDR2: MNHNY and SVGAGI (reference sequence). CDR3 DNA sequence: TGTGCCAGCAGTTACTCCCCTCGGGGGGATACGCAGTATTTT. Translated, it gives CASSYSPRGDTQYF.

This clone has only one observation. The genes are TRBV9 and TRBJ2-5; 10 positions match TRBD2. V dropped 3 bases and J dropped 5; count of bases not matched to a gene: 7. The germline CDR1 and CDR2 sequences are SGDLS and YYNGEE. The CDR3 extends over 15 amino acids. CDR3 bases: TGTGCCAGCAGCGGTTCCGGGACTAGCGTGGAGACCCAGTACTTC. This codes for CASSGSGTSVETQYF.

The chain carries TRBV7-9 and TRBJ2-2; maybe TRBD1 (5 bases). The CDR3 covers 15 residues. CDR1 and CDR2 (germline): SEHNR, FQNEAQ (reference sequence). Trimming stripped 5 bases from V and 0 bases from J, with 10 bases between. CDR3 nucleotide sequence: TGTGCCAGCAGCCCAGGGTACTCGAACACCGGGGAGCTGTTTTTT. It codes for CASSPGYSNTGELFF. Full variable domain (remainder filled in from reference TRBV7-9 and TRBJ2-2): DTGVSQNPRHKITKRGQNVTFRCDPISEHNRLYWYRQTLGQGPEFLTYFQNEAQLEKSRLLSDRFSAERPKGSFSTLEIQRTEQGDSAMYLCASSPGYSNTGELFFGEGSRLTVL.

This clone was detected only once. The V call is TRBV7-9, the J call TRBJ2-7, with TRBD2 as a possible D gene (6 bases). This CDR3 contains 13 residues. In germline, CDR1 is SEHNR, CDR2 FQNEAQ (reference sequence). The V end lost 6 bases, the J end lost 3 bases, and 12 bases lay between the germline ends. CDR3: CASRRRGGYEQYF. For the CDR3, the DNA is TGTGCCAGCAGAAGGAGGGGAGGCTACGAGCAGTACTTC.

The V gene is TRBV24-1, the J gene TRBJ1-3; D is uncertain. The length of the CDR3 is 19 residues. V was pared by 8 bases and J by 7 bases, with 32 bases between. Germline lookup yields CDR1 KGHDR and CDR2 SFDVKD. CDR3 bases: TGTGCCACCAAGGTCGGCGCATACTCTGGAAACACCAGGTGGAACACCATATATTTT. Encoded protein: CATKVGAYSGNTRWNTIYF.

This chain connects TRBV20-1 to TRBJ1-5; the D gene is possibly TRBD1 (5 bases). The CDR3 covers 17 residues. Trimming stripped 3 bases from V and 0 bases from J, with 18 bases between. Germline lookup yields CDR1 DFQATT and CDR2 SNEGSKA (reference sequence). The DNA for the CDR3 is TGCAGTGCTAGTAAGGGACTCCCCGGCCCTAGCAATCAGCCCCAGCATTTT. It codes for CSASKGLPGPSNQPQHF.

This clone has a single count. The gene calls are TRBV20-1 and TRBJ1-1; TRBD1 agrees at 7 bases. CDR1 and CDR2 from the germline V gene are DFQATT and SNEGSKA (reference sequence). V was pared by 0 bases and J by 10 bases, with 2 bases of the junction left unmatched. The CDR3 consists of 11 residues. CDR3 DNA sequence: TGCAGTGCTAGAGATGCAGGGGGAGCTTTCTTT. Its protein product is CSARDAGGAFF.

CDR3 region: CAISEQQSKMNTEAFF. CDR3 in DNA: TGTGCCATCAGTGAGCAACAGTCTAAGATGAACACTGAAGCTTTCTTT. The chain employs TRBV10-3 and TRBJ1-1; no clear D. The CDR3 is 16 residues long. V shed 2 bases and J shed 0 bases, with 13 bases lying between them. The V gene's germline CDR1 is ENHRY and CDR2 SYGVKD.

The V call is TRBV19, the J call TRBJ1-2; possible D gene TRBD1, 5 bases. CDR1 and CDR2 (germline): LNHDA, SQIVND (reference sequence). V was shortened by 3 bases and J by 2 bases, with 13 bases between the two germline ends. The CDR3 is 15 amino acids. This CDR3 reads CASSIAQARNYGYTF. For the CDR3, the DNA is TGTGCCAGTAGTATCGCACAGGCGAGGAACTATGGCTACACCTTC. The variable domain in full, with the rest retrieved from reference TRBV19 and TRBJ1-2, is DGGITQSPKYLFRKEGQNVTLSCEQNLNHDAMYWYRQDPGQGLRLIYYSQIVNDFQKGDIAEGYSVSREKKESFPLTVTSAQKNPTAFYLCASSIAQARNYGYTFGSGTRLTVV.

J is TRBJ1-2 and V is TRBV9; possibly TRBD1 for D (5 bases). This CDR3 spans 15 amino acids. Trimming left V 4 bases short and J 0 bases short, with 13 bases between. Looked up from germline, CDR1 is SGDLS and CDR2 is YYNGEE. The CDR3 loop reads CASSFTGEPNYGYTF. The CDR3 DNA is TGTGCCAGCAGCTTCACAGGCGAACCTAACTATGGCTACACCTTC.

The genes are TRBV19 and TRBJ2-7; TRBD1 matches at 8 bases. Germline CDR1 reads LNHDA; CDR2 reads SQIVND (reference sequence). There are 16 residues in the CDR3. V gave up 2 bases and J gave up 0 bases; unmatched junction bases: 6. Written as DNA, the CDR3 is TGTGCCAGTAGTATACAGGGGGCGAGGAGCTCCTACGAGCAGTACTTC. As protein: CASSIQGARSSYEQYF.

The chain is built from TRBV11-2 and TRBJ1-3; 8 positions agree with TRBD1. The CDR3 is 14 amino acids. In germline, CDR1 is SGHAT, CDR2 FQNNGV. J gave up 4 bases and V 4 bases, and 3 bases lay outside the gene matches. This chain's CDR3 is CASSSQGVGNTIYF. For the CDR3, the DNA is TGTGCCAGCAGCTCACAGGGGGTAGGAAACACCATATATTTT.

The chain recombines TRBV5-1 with TRBJ2-5, with 12 bases that match TRBD2. This CDR3 spans 17 amino acids. V dropped 4 bases and J dropped 5; count of bases not matched to a gene: 12. The germline gives CDR1 SGHRS, CDR2 YFSETQ. Here the CDR3 reads CASSATGGTSGLETQYF. CDR3 DNA sequence: TGCGCCAGCAGCGCGACCGGCGGGACTAGCGGGTTGGAGACCCAGTACTTC.

The V call is TRBV5-1, the J call TRBJ2-3; TRBD2 matches at 7 bases. The CDR3 length is 15 residues. CDR1 and CDR2 (germline): SGHRS, YFSETQ. The ends lost 3 bases at V and 2 bases at J; junction bases unmatched: 6. Written as DNA, the CDR3 is TGCGCCAGCAGCTCGCCCGAGCGGGACACAGATACGCAGTATTTT. Translating it yields CASSSPERDTDTQYF.

This chain connects TRBV5-1 to TRBJ2-6; possibly TRBD2 for D (6 bases). Germline V CDR1 and CDR2: SGHRS, YFSETQ. The CDR3 is made up of 20 amino acids. V lost 4 bases, J lost 0 bases, and 23 bases lay in between. In nucleotides, the CDR3 is TGCGCCAGCAGCGTATCCGAATCCGGGACTGCGAGCTCTGGGGCCAACGTCCTGACTTTC. It specifies CASSVSESGTASSGANVLTF.

This clone was observed once. The chain employs TRBV29-1 and TRBJ1-1; possible D gene TRBD1, 5 bases. The CDR3 has 13 residues. Looked up from germline, CDR1 is SQVTM and CDR2 is ANQGSEA. Trimming left V 5 bases short and J 4 bases short, with 14 bases between. CDR3 sequence reads: CSVSTDWGTEAFF. As DNA, the CDR3 is TGCAGCGTTTCGACAGATTGGGGCACTGAAGCTTTCTTT.

This clone showed up just once. A junction end diverges from the germline sequence, so it may reflect a read error. The rearrangement uses TRBV7-7 and TRBJ1-2; D is unclear. CDR3 size: 13 residues. Germline V gene data show CDR1 as SSHAT and CDR2 as FNYEAQ (reference sequence). CDR3 nucleotides: TGTGCTAGCAGCTTCAGGTTTAGCGGTGGCTACACCTTC. Its protein is CASSFRFSGGYTF.

V usage is TRBV5-1 and J usage is TRBJ2-1; 8 bases align to TRBD2. This CDR3 is 12 amino acids long. Losses at the gene ends were 4 bases for V and 8 bases for J; bases not matched to a gene: 2. Germline V gene data show CDR1 as SGHRS and CDR2 as YFSETQ. The CDR3 region is CASSLRGDEQFF. CDR3 sequence (DNA): TGCGCCAGCAGCCTGCGGGGGGATGAGCAGTTCTTC.

This chain connects TRBV27 to TRBJ1-6, with D hard to call. The V gene lost 2 bases and the J gene lost 9 bases, with 11 bases spanning the gap. Germline CDR1 reads MNHEY; CDR2 reads SMNVEV (reference sequence). The CDR3 contains 14 residues. CDR3 protein: CASSLEGLGSPLHF. For the CDR3, the DNA is TGTGCCAGCAGTTTAGAGGGATTAGGTTCACCCCTCCACTTT.

V and J are TRBV6-5 and TRBJ1-2, with 11 bases fitting TRBD1. The CDR3 totals 14 residues. Germline V CDR1 and CDR2: MNHEY, SVGAGI. The ends lost 2 bases at V and 5 bases at J; junction bases unmatched: 1. The CDR3 protein is CASSYGTGGYGYTF. CDR3 DNA sequence: TGTGCCAGCAGTTACGGGACAGGGGGGTATGGCTACACCTTC.

V and J are TRBV28 and TRBJ2-2; 8 nucleotides line up with TRBD1. Trimming took 3 bases from V and 3 from J; bases not matched to a gene: 6. The germline CDR1 and CDR2 sequences are MDHEN and SYDVKM. The CDR3 is made up of 16 amino acids. DNA for the CDR3: TGTGCCAGCAGTTTGGCAGGGGGCGCGGACACCGGGGAGCTGTTTTTT. This codes for CASSLAGGADTGELFF.

The rearrangement links TRBV28 to TRBJ1-2, with TRBD1 matching 9 bases. V shed 5 bases, J shed 3 bases, and the junction held 7 bases outside the gene matches. There are 15 residues in the CDR3. Germline-derived CDR1 and CDR2 are MDHEN and SYDVKM. CDR3 in DNA: TGTGCCAGCAGTCCCAGGACAGGGGTGGACTATGGCTACACCTTC. It specifies CASSPRTGVDYGYTF.

The chain has TRBV3-1 (or the pseudogene TRBV3-2) and TRBJ1-1; no firm D call. Germline loops: CDR1 LGHDT, CDR2 YNNKEL (reference sequence). V lost 3 bases and J 1 base, leaving 12 bases between the germline ends. CDR3 length: 15 amino acids. The CDR3 region is CASSHRSPPNTEAFF. In DNA, the CDR3 is TGTGCCAGCAGCCACAGGTCCCCTCCGAACACTGAAGCTTTCTTT.

The chain is built from TRBV10-3 and TRBJ1-1, with 8 nucleotides matching TRBD1. J was trimmed by 3 bases and V by 6 bases; bases with no gene match: 3. Germline CDR1 reads ENHRY; CDR2 reads SYGVKD. The CDR3 length is 13 residues. The CDR3 nucleotides read TGTGCCATCAGGGGGACAGGCGACACTGAAGCTTTCTTT. Protein sequence: CAIRGTGDTEAFF.

This chain joins TRBV12-3 or TRBV12-4 and TRBJ1-1; D gene unclear. Trimming took 8 bases from V and 0 from J, leaving 10 bases between them. This CDR3 is built from 13 residues. CDR3 bases: TGTGCCAGCCAGATTGAAATGAACACTGAAGCTTTCTTT. Amino acid sequence: CASQIEMNTEAFF.

The DNA for the CDR3 is TGTGCCAGCAGACTACCACGAACCGGGACAGGGGGCACTGAAGCTTTCTTT. Protein product: CASRLPRTGTGGTEAFF. J is TRBJ1-1 and V is TRBV7-3; 11 bases fit TRBD1. CDR3 length equals 17 residues. From germline, CDR1 is SGHTA and CDR2 FQGTGA. J gave up 4 bases and V 6 bases, and 13 bases lay outside the gene matches.

The rearrangement joins TRBV10-3 to TRBJ2-7, with TRBD2 matching 7 bases. The germline CDR1 and CDR2 sequences are ENHRY and SYGVKD. Unmatched junction bases numbered 15, after V lost 6 bases and J lost 4 bases. The CDR3 is made up of 16 amino acids. CDR3 DNA: TGTGCCATCAGAGGGTCCTCCGTGGGCGGGGGATACGAGCAGTACTTC. This gives the protein CAIRGSSVGGGYEQYF.

This chain links TRBV28 with TRBJ1-1; a possible D gene is TRBD1 (5 bases). V lost 7 bases and J lost 4, with 10 bases in between. CDR3 length equals 12 residues. Germline CDR1 is MDHEN and CDR2 is SYDVKM. The CDR3 protein is CASKRGGTEAFF. CDR3 DNA sequence: TGTGCCAGCAAAAGGGGTGGCACTGAAGCTTTCTTT. Drawing the rest from reference TRBV28 and TRBJ1-1, the complete variable domain is DVKVTQSSRYLVKRTGEKVFLECVQDMDHENMFWYRQDPGLGLRLIYFSYDVKMKEKGDIPEGYSVSREKKERFSLILESASTNQTSMYLCASKRGGTEAFFGQGTRLTVV.

The chain couples TRBV29-1 to TRBJ1-4; 9 bases are shared with TRBD1. This CDR3 has 13 residues. V shed 4 bases, J shed 6 bases, and the junction held 3 bases outside the gene matches. Germline values: CDR1 SQVTM, CDR2 ANQGSEA. The CDR3 DNA is TGCAGCGTTGGACAGGGGGTCGATGAAAAACTGTTTTTT. Protein sequence: CSVGQGVDEKLFF. The whole variable domain, filled in from reference TRBV29-1 and TRBJ1-4, reads SAVISQKPSRDICQRGTSLTIQCQVDSQVTMMFWYRQQPGQSLTLIATANQGSEATYESGFVIDKFPISRPNLTFSTLTVSNMSPEDSSIYLCSVGQGVDEKLFFGSGTQLSVL.

J is TRBJ1-5 and V is TRBV19, with 10 nucleotides matching TRBD1. The V and J ends lost 2 bases and 3 bases, in that order; junction bases with no gene match: 4. In germline, CDR1 is LNHDA, CDR2 SQIVND (reference sequence). There are 16 residues in the CDR3. The CDR3 here is CASSISTGGTNQPQHF. The CDR3 nucleotides are TGTGCCAGTAGTATATCGACAGGGGGCACCAATCAGCCCCAGCATTTT.